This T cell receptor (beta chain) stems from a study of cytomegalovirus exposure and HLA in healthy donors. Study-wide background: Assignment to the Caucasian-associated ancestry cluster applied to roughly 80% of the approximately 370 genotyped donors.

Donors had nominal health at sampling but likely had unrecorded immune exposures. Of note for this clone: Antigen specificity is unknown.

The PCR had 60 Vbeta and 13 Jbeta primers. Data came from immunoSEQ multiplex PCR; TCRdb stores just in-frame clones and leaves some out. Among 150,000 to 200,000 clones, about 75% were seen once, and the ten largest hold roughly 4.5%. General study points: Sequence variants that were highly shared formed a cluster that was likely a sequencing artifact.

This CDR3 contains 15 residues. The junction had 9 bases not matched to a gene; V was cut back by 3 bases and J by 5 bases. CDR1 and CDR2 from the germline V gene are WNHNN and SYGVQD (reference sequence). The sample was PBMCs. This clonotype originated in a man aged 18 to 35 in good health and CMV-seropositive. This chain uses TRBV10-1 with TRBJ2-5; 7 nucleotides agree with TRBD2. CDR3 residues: CASSETSASGETQYF. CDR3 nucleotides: TGCGCCAGCAGTGAAACTAGCGCATCAGGGGAGACCCAGTACTTC.